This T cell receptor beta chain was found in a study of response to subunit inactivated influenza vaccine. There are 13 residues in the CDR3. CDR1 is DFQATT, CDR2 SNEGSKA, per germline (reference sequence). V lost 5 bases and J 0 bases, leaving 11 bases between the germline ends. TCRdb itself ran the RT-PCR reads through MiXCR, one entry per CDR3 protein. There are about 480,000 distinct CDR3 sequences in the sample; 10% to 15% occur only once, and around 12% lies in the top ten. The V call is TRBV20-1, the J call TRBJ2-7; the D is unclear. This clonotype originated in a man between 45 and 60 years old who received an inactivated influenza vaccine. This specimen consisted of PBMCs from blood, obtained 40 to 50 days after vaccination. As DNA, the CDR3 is TGCAGTGCTCCAATGACAAACTCCTACGAGCAGTACTTC. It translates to CSAPMTNSYEQYF.